This T cell receptor (beta chain) was captured by sequencing in a study of T cell responses to AZD1222 COVID-19 vaccine. In the study overall: Combined were second doses at about 4 or about 12 weeks. The study, taken as a whole, reports: Spike-specific TCR breadth rose after two AZD1222 doses, and depth rose as well.

Repertoires were generated with immunoSEQ multiplex PCR, while TCRdb's copy carries only in-frame clones and drops some. There are around 250,000 clones in the sample; 80% to 95% occur only once, and 0.55% lies in the top ten. This clone was seen only once. Its antigen is undetermined. Germline V CDR1 and CDR2: SGHRS, YFSETQ. The CDR3 has 15 amino acids. V was clipped by 0 bases and J by 4 bases; unmatched bases: 2. Material: peripheral blood, obtained on day 0 of AZD1222 vaccination. This clonotype was sampled from an adult in good health. V is TRBV5-1 and J is TRBJ2-1, with TRBD1 identical over 9 bases. The CDR3 reads CASSLEQGAYNEQFF. The DNA of the CDR3 is TGCGCCAGCAGCTTGGAACAGGGGGCTTACAATGAGCAGTTCTTC. Using reference TRBV5-1 and TRBJ2-1 for the parts outside the CDR3, the full variable domain is KAGVTQTPRYLIKTRGQQVTLSCSPISGHRSVSWYQQTPGQGLQFLFEYFSETQRNKGNFPGRFSGRQFSNSRSEMNVSTLELGDSALYLCASSLEQGAYNEQFFGPGTRLTVL.